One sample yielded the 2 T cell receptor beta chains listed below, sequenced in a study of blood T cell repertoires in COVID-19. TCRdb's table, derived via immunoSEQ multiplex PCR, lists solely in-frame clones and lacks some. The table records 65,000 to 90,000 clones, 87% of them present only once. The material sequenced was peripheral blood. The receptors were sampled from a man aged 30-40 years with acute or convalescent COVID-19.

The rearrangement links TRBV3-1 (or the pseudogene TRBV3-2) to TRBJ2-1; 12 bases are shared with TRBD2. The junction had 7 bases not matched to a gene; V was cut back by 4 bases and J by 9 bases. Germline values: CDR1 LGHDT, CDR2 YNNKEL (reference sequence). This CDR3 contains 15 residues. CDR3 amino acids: CASSLRLAGVGEQFF. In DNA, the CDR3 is TGTGCCAGCAGCCTTAGACTAGCGGGAGTAGGTGAGCAGTTCTTC.

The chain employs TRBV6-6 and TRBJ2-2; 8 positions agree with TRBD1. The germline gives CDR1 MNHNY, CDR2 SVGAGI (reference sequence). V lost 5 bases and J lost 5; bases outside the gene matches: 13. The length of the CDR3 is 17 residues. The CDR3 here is CASSRHGTGWGTGELFF. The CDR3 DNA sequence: TGTGCCAGCAGTCGACACGGGACAGGTTGGGGGACCGGGGAGCTGTTTTTT.